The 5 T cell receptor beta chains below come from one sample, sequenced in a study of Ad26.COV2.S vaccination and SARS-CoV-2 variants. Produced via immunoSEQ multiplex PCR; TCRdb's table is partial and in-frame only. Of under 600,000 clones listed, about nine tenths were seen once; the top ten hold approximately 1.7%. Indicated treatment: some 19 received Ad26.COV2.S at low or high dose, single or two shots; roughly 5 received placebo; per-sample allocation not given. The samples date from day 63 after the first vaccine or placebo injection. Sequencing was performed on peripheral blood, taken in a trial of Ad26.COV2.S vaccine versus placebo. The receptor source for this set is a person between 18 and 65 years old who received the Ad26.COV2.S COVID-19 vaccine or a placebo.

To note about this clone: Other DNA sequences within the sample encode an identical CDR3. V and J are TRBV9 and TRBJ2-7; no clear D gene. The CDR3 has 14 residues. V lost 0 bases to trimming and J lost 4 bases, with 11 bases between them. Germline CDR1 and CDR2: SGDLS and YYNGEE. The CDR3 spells CASSVGGSSYEQYF. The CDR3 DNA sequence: TGTGCCAGCAGCGTAGGAGGTAGCTCATACGAGCAGTACTTC.

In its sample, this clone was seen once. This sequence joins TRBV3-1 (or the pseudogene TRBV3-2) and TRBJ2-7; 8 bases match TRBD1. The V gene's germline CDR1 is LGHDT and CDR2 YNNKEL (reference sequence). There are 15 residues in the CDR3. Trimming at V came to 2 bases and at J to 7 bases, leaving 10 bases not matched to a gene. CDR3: CASSQPGTGNFEQYF. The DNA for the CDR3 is TGTGCCAGCAGCCAACCCGGGACAGGCAATTTTGAGCAGTACTTC.

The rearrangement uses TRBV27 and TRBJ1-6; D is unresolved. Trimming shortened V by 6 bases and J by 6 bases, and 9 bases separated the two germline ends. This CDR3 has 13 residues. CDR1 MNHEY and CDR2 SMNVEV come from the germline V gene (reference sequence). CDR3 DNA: TGTGCCAGCAGCTCCGCTTTTAATTCACCCCTCCACTTT. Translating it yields CASSSAFNSPLHF.

DNA of the CDR3: TGTGCCAGCAGTTCCCCCCTAGCGGGGCGTAGCACAGATACGCAGTATTTT. This codes for CASSSPLAGRSTDTQYF. The chain has TRBV28 and TRBJ2-3; 9 bases fit TRBD2. Germline CDR1 MDHEN, CDR2 SYDVKM. The CDR3 totals 17 residues. V trimming: 4 bases; J trimming: 0 bases; junction bases outside the gene matches: 8.

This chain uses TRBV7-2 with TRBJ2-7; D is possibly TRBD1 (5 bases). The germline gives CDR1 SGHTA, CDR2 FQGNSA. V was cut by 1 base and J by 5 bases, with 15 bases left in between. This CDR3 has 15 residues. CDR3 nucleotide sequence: TGTGCCAGCAGCTTAGAAGGGTCGGCAGGGCACGAGCAGTACTTC. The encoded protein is CASSLEGSAGHEQYF.